This section outlines one T cell receptor beta chain sequence together with its context. Antigen specificity is unknown. These data belong to a study of post-analysis software for immune sequencing data. Overall study: The patients showed relapsing-remitting, secondary progressive and progressive-relapsing multiple sclerosis courses. General study results and limits: Strong same-batch co-clustering of samples appeared with F measure clustering. Multiple sclerosis patients had significantly lower normalized Chao1 diversity than controls. Relative to controls, patients had five TRBV segments at higher frequency, with TRBV5-6, TRBV5-1 and TRBV20-1 among these.

Each TCR beta cDNA library carried unique molecular identifiers. Via MiXCR, TCRdb re-called the PCR reads, giving one row per CDR3 protein. This table holds around 710,000 distinct CDR3 sequences, 40% to 55% found once. The CDR3 loop spans 15 amino acids. Germline V gives CDR1 SEHNR, CDR2 FQNEAQ (reference sequence). V was trimmed by 1 base and J by 0 bases, leaving 9 bases between them. Sample: blood. The sequence derives from a girl aged 5 to 17 with multiple sclerosis. V and J are TRBV7-9 and TRBJ1-2; unclear D gene. As DNA, the CDR3 is TGTGCCAGCAGCTTAGACGGAGACTCTAACTATGGCTACACCTTC. This translates into CASSLDGDSNYGYTF.